This T cell receptor (beta chain) was captured in a study of T cells after yellow fever vaccination. This clonotype showed up many times. Its specificity is unknown. CDR3 length: 15 amino acids. V lost 1 base and J 0 bases, leaving 8 bases between the germline ends. Germline lookup yields CDR1 LGHNA and CDR2 YSLEER. UMIs were added to TCR cDNA along with a universal primer site when it was made by 5'RACE template switching. MiXCR was run by TCRdb on the 5' RACE reads, yielding one entry per CDR3 protein. The table shows 120,000 to 150,000 distinct CDR3 sequences, with about 8% occurring only once. Study-wide findings and caveats: FACS-sorted repertoires might harbor abundant contaminating clonotypes from the bulk population.

The clonotype originates from a man between 25 and 39 years old who received the YFV17D yellow fever vaccine. The source was CD4+ T cells sorted from PBMCs, collected 5 days after the yellow fever booster vaccination. The chain is built from TRBV4-3 and TRBJ2-3; D unclear. The CDR3 loop reads CASSQADTSTDTQYF. The CDR3 nucleotides are TGCGCCAGCAGCCAAGCCGATACCAGCACAGATACGCAGTATTTT.